Listed here are 15 T cell receptor beta chains from one sample, sequenced in a study of cytomegalovirus exposure and HLA in healthy donors. Primers for the PCR totalled 60 Vbeta and 13 Jbeta. The table came from immunoSEQ multiplex PCR; TCRdb's copy has only in-frame clones and leaves some out. The sample yields 50,000 to 60,000 clones, roughly 74% seen once. Specimen: PBMCs. The receptors shown here come from a female donor in good health and CMV-seronegative.

A single count supports this clone. J is TRBJ2-3 and V is TRBV29-1, with D perhaps TRBD2 (5 bases). V gave up 2 bases and J gave up 4 bases, with 13 bases separating them. The germline V gene has CDR1 SQVTM and CDR2 ANQGSEA. This CDR3 is built from 14 residues. The CDR3 sequence is CSVEKIAWADTQYF. CDR3 bases: TGCAGCGTTGAAAAAATAGCGTGGGCAGATACGCAGTATTTT.

The CDR3 loop reads CAISVYGEYEQYF. The CDR3 nucleotides read TGTGCCATCAGTGTCTACGGGGAGTACGAGCAGTACTTC. The J gene is TRBJ2-7, the V gene TRBV10-3, with D possibly TRBD2 on 5 matching bases. The CDR3 covers 13 residues. Germline V gene sequence: CDR1 ENHRY, CDR2 SYGVKD. Trimming pared 4 bases from V and 4 bases from J, leaving 11 bases between.

The rearrangement links TRBV11-2 to TRBJ1-5, with D tentatively TRBD1 (5 bases). This CDR3 spans 14 amino acids. In germline, CDR1 is SGHAT, CDR2 FQNNGV. The germline V and J ends were trimmed by 0 bases and 5 bases, with 8 bases remaining between them. CDR3 protein: CASSLDWGDQPQHF. CDR3 bases: TGTGCCAGCAGCTTAGACTGGGGGGATCAGCCCCAGCATTTT.

This clone was found once. Here the CDR3 reads CASTGTSGGHLTQYF. The CDR3 DNA is TGTGCCAGTACTGGGACTAGCGGGGGCCACCTTACGCAGTATTTT. The rearrangement uses TRBV19 and TRBJ2-3; 14 bases fit TRBD2. Germline values: CDR1 LNHDA, CDR2 SQIVND (reference sequence). The V gene end was trimmed by 7 bases and the J gene end by 8 bases; junction bases not matched to a gene: 8. The CDR3 consists of 15 residues. The full variable domain, in which reference TRBV19 and TRBJ2-3 provide the parts outside the CDR3, is DGGITQSPKYLFRKEGQNVTLSCEQNLNHDAMYWYRQDPGQGLRLIYYSQIVNDFQKGDIAEGYSVSREKKESFPLTVTSAQKNPTAFYLCASTGTSGGHLTQYFGPGTRLTVL.

The chain recombines TRBV5-4 with TRBJ1-2; TRBD1 agrees at 11 bases. The CDR3 is 15 amino acids. V gave up 3 bases and J gave up 4 bases; unmatched junction bases: 5. From germline, CDR1 is SGHNT and CDR2 YYREEE (reference sequence). CDR3 sequence: CASSSGQGASYGYTF. CDR3 DNA sequence: TGTGCCAGCAGCTCAGGACAGGGGGCGAGCTATGGCTACACCTTC.

The rearrangement joins TRBV5-1 to TRBJ1-1, with D possibly TRBD1 on 6 matching bases. CDR3 length equals 15 residues. V lost 5 bases to trimming and J lost 0 bases, with 14 bases between them. Germline-derived CDR1 and CDR2 are SGHRS and YFSETQ. CDR3 nucleotide sequence: TGCGCCAGCAGGACCCAGCAGGGGCTGAACACTGAAGCTTTCTTT. Translating gives CASRTQQGLNTEAFF.

This chain uses TRBV18 with TRBJ2-1; TRBD1 is a possible D gene (6 bases). The CDR3 covers 14 residues. Germline CDR1 is KGHSH and CDR2 is LQKENI. The V gene lost 4 bases and the J gene lost 2 bases, with 9 bases spanning the gap. This chain's CDR3 is CASSRRDTYNEQFF. DNA for the CDR3: TGTGCCAGCTCACGTCGGGACACCTACAATGAGCAGTTCTTC.

The gene calls are TRBV6-1 and TRBJ2-5, with 9 nucleotides matching TRBD2. Germline values: CDR1 MNHNS, CDR2 SASEGT. V was pared by 2 bases and J by 5 bases, with 6 bases of the junction left unmatched. The CDR3 has 15 residues. Here the CDR3 reads CASSEHLAGSETQYF. DNA for the CDR3: TGTGCCAGCAGTGAACACCTAGCGGGAAGTGAGACCCAGTACTTC.

This sequence joins TRBV7-2 and TRBJ1-2, with 7 bases lining up with TRBD1. V lost 4 bases and J lost 5; bases outside the gene matches: 16. There are 17 residues in the CDR3. CDR1 SGHTA and CDR2 FQGNSA come from the germline V gene. The CDR3 bases are TGTGCCAGCAGCTCCCACTCGACAGGGTCCCCACTATATGGCTACACCTTC. Translating gives CASSSHSTGSPLYGYTF.

This sequence joins TRBV6-4 and TRBJ1-1; no firm D call. The V end lost 5 bases, the J end lost 2 bases, and 9 bases lay between the germline ends. Germline-derived CDR1 and CDR2 are MRHNA and SNTAGT. This CDR3 spans 13 amino acids. The CDR3 loop is CASSYESNTEAFF. The CDR3 DNA reads as TGTGCCAGCAGTTACGAGTCTAACACTGAAGCTTTCTTT.

The V call is TRBV2, the J call TRBJ2-7; D unclear. V was trimmed by 7 bases and J by 6 bases, leaving 10 bases between them. Germline CDR1 reads SNHLY; CDR2 reads FYNNEI. CDR3 length equals 11 residues. The CDR3: CASKSPSEQYF. For the CDR3, the DNA is TGTGCCAGCAAAAGCCCTAGCGAGCAGTACTTC.

The gene calls are TRBV28 and TRBJ1-3, with 8 bases matching TRBD1. CDR1 MDHEN and CDR2 SYDVKM come from the germline V gene. The length of the CDR3 is 16 residues. CDR3 DNA: TGTAGCTCCTCCACGGGACAGGCGTTCTCTGGAAACACCATATATTTT. It encodes CSSSTGQAFSGNTIYF. The entire variable domain, with the rest obtained from reference TRBV28 and TRBJ1-3, is as follows: DVKVTQSSRYLVKRTGEKVFLECVQDMDHENMFWYRQDPGLGLRLIYFSYDVKMKEKGDIPEGYSVSREKKERFSLILESASTNQTSMYLCSSSTGQAFSGNTIYFGEGSWLTVV.

The rearrangement joins TRBV29-1 to TRBJ2-3; D not resolved. The CDR3 runs 15 residues. Trimming removed 0 bases from V and 4 bases from J, with 14 bases in between. Germline V gives CDR1 SQVTM, CDR2 ANQGSEA. The CDR3 here is CSVEDPPSFADTQYF. CDR3 DNA sequence: TGCAGCGTTGAAGATCCCCCTAGTTTTGCAGATACGCAGTATTTT.

The genes are TRBV5-1 and TRBJ1-2, with 8 bases fitting TRBD1. CDR1 and CDR2 from the germline V gene are SGHRS and YFSETQ. CDR3 length equals 16 residues. V lost 2 bases and J lost 6; bases outside the gene matches: 12. As DNA, the CDR3 is TGCGCCAGCAGCTTCTTTCCGGGACAGGAGCGGAATGGCTACACCTTC. This gives the protein CASSFFPGQERNGYTF.

This clone came up a few times. This chain connects TRBV5-1 to TRBJ1-1; D is unclear. Trimming removed 4 bases from V and 1 base from J, with 14 bases in between. Looked up from germline, CDR1 is SGHRS and CDR2 is YFSETQ. This CDR3 is 15 amino acids long. The CDR3 DNA reads as TGCGCCAGCAGCCCACTCGGGGTTGGGAACACTGAAGCTTTCTTT. Translated: CASSPLGVGNTEAFF.